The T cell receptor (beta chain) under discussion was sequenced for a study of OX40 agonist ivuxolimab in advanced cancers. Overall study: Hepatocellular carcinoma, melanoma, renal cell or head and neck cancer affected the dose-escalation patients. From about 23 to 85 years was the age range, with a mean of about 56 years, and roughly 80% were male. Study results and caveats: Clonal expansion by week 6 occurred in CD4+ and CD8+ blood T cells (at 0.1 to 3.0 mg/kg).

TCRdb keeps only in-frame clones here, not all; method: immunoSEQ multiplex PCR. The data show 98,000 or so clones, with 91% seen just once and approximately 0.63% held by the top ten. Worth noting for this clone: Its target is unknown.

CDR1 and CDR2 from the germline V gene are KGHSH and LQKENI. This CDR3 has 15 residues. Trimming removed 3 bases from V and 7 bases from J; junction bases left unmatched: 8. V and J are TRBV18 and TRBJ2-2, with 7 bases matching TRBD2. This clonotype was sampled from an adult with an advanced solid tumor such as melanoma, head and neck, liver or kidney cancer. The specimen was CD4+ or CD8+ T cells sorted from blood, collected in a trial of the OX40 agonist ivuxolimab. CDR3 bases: TGTGCCAGCTCACCGCAGAGCGGGAAAATCGGGGAGCTGTTTTTT. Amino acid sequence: CASSPQSGKIGELFF.